This entry lists 10 T cell receptor beta chains sequenced from one sample in a study of cytomegalovirus exposure and HLA in healthy donors. It was with 60 Vbeta and 13 Jbeta primers that the PCR ran. Generated by immunoSEQ multiplex PCR, the TCRdb table keeps only in-frame clones and is missing some. This sample has over 130,000 clones, with 80% to 85% found just once. The sample consisted of PBMCs. The source is a female donor in good health and CMV-seronegative.

V gene TRBV28 combines with J gene TRBJ1-1, with D perhaps TRBD1 (5 bases). The CDR3 contains 12 residues. Germline lookup yields CDR1 MDHEN and CDR2 SYDVKM. V lost 4 bases and J 7 bases, leaving 10 bases between the germline ends. This CDR3 is CASSSETDEAFF. CDR3 bases: TGTGCCAGCAGTTCCGAGACAGATGAAGCTTTCTTT. Drawing the rest from reference TRBV28 and TRBJ1-1, the complete variable domain is DVKVTQSSRYLVKRTGEKVFLECVQDMDHENMFWYRQDPGLGLRLIYFSYDVKMKEKGDIPEGYSVSREKKERFSLILESASTNQTSMYLCASSSETDEAFFGQGTRLTVV.

The genes are TRBV15 and TRBJ2-7, with 9 bases matching TRBD1. After removal of 2 bases from V and 1 base from J, the junction contained 9 bases not matched to a gene. The germline CDR1 and CDR2 sequences are LNHNV and YYDKDF (reference sequence). The CDR3 runs 17 residues. The CDR3 sequence: CATSRTGTGLGSYEQYF. The CDR3 DNA reads TGTGCCACCAGCAGAACCGGGACAGGGCTTGGATCCTACGAGCAGTACTTC.

J is TRBJ2-3 and V is TRBV15; D perhaps matches TRBD2 (5 bases). In germline, CDR1 is LNHNV, CDR2 YYDKDF (reference sequence). The CDR3 runs 18 residues. Between the trimmed V and J ends, which lost 0 bases and 7 bases, there was a span of 23 bases. The CDR3 DNA reads as TGTGCCACCAGCAGAGATAAACTCATGAGGGATGCTAGAAATACGCAGTATTTT. It encodes CATSRDKLMRDARNTQYF.

This clone was detected a few times. The chain carries TRBV10-3 and TRBJ1-4; 9 bases are shared with TRBD1. Losses at the gene ends were 3 bases for V and 14 bases for J; bases not matched to a gene: 4. Germline lookup yields CDR1 ENHRY and CDR2 SYGVKD. CDR3 size: 12 residues. As DNA, the CDR3 is TGTGCCATCAGTGAAGGGGACAGGGTCCTGTTTTTT. This codes for CAISEGDRVLFF.

CDR3 sequence (DNA): TGCGCCAGCAGCCAAGGGCCTGACAGGGAAAATGAAAAACTGTTTTTT. This translates into CASSQGPDRENEKLFF. This rearrangement joins TRBV4-1 to TRBJ1-4, with TRBD1 matching over 7 bases. The germline V gene encodes CDR1 MGHRA and CDR2 YSYEKL. Trimming took 1 base from V and 5 from J; bases not matched to a gene: 7. This CDR3 comprises 16 residues.

The rearrangement links TRBV28 to TRBJ1-2; no reliable D call. Between the trimmed V and J ends, which lost 4 bases and 5 bases, there was a span of 14 bases. CDR3 length: 14 residues. Per the germline V gene, CDR1 is MDHEN and CDR2 is SYDVKM. CDR3 DNA: TGTGCCAGCAGTTATACTACACGGCTGTATGGCTACACCTTC. Encoded protein: CASSYTTRLYGYTF.

The rearrangement uses TRBV6-5 and TRBJ1-5; D perhaps matches TRBD1 (5 bases). CDR1 is MNHEY and CDR2 is SVGAGI in the germline V gene. The length of the CDR3 is 15 residues. V lost 7 bases and J lost 7, with 20 bases in between. In DNA, the CDR3 is TGTGCCAGCAAACCTAACGGGGGACCCAGACAGCCCCAGCATTTT. As protein: CASKPNGGPRQPQHF.

The chain has TRBV7-9 and TRBJ1-5, with no clear D. Trimming took 5 bases from V and 1 from J, leaving 12 bases between them. CDR3 length: 15 residues. Germline V gene sequence: CDR1 SEHNR, CDR2 FQNEAQ (reference sequence). The CDR3 coding sequence is TGTGCCAGCAGCGACCCGGCGGAGAGCAATCAGCCCCAGCATTTT. Translated, it gives CASSDPAESNQPQHF.

The chain joins TRBV29-1 to TRBJ2-7; TRBD2 agrees at 7 bases. V dropped 7 bases and J dropped 2; count of bases not matched to a gene: 11. The CDR3 covers 14 residues. In germline, CDR1 is SQVTM, CDR2 ANQGSEA. CDR3 DNA sequence: TGCAGCGGATCGGCGGGAGATAACGCCTACGAGCAGTACTTC. This codes for CSGSAGDNAYEQYF.

This clone was recorded a few times. This chain links TRBV7-8 with TRBJ1-2, with 9 bases fitting TRBD1. CDR1 is SGHVS, CDR2 FQNEAQ, per germline. This CDR3 comprises 14 residues. The junction had 0 bases not matched to a gene; V was cut back by 3 bases and J by 1 base. The CDR3 DNA follows: TGTGCCAGCAGCTTGGACAGGGGTAACTATGGCTACACCTTC. Amino acid sequence: CASSLDRGNYGYTF.